This T cell receptor beta chain was documented in a study of shared T cell receptors in the human thymus. Libraries were prepared by immunoSEQ multiplex PCR; TCRdb keeps only in-frame clonotypes and omits some of them. This sample has approximately 730,000 clones, with 80% to 90% found just once. Per germline, CDR1 LGHNA and CDR2 YNFKEQ. The CDR3 is made up of 21 amino acids. V lost 0 bases and J 7 bases, leaving 30 bases between the germline ends. These data also formed part of another study, on human thymus T cells.

The chain uses TRBV4-2 and TRBJ1-4; D unresolved. The clonotype was recovered from a girl under three years old with a congenital heart defect. Input material: thymocytes. This CDR3 reads CASSQDKGGRSPAGRGEKLFF. For the CDR3, the DNA is TGTGCCAGCAGCCAAGATAAAGGAGGGCGCAGCCCGGCGGGCCGGGGTGAAAAACTGTTTTTT.